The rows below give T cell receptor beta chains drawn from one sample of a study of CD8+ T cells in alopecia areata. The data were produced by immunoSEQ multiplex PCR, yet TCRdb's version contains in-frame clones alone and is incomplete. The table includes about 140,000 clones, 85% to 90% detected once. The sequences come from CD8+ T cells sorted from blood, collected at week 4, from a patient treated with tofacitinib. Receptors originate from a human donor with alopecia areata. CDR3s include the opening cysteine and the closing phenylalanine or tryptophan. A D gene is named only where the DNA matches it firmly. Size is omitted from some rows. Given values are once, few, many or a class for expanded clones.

CDR3: CASSRVRTPRATDTQYF; DNA: TGCGCCAGCAGCCGGGTACGGACTCCTAGGGCCACAGATACGCAGTATTTT; V: TRBV4-1; D: -; size: -; J: TRBJ2-3
CDR3: CASSFKHTDEQFF; DNA: TGTGCCAGCAGCTTTAAGCATACCGATGAGCAGTTCTTC; V: TRBV7-9; D: -; size: once; J: TRBJ2-1
CDR3: CASSQSGTNYNEQFF; DNA: TGCGCCAGCAGCCAATCCGGGACAAACTACAATGAGCAGTTCTTC; V: TRBV4-1; D: -; size: -; J: TRBJ2-1
CDR3: CASSLANRVWDNEQFF; DNA: TGCGCCAGCAGCTTGGCCAACAGGGTGTGGGACAATGAGCAGTTCTTC; V: TRBV5-1; D: -; size: -; J: TRBJ2-1
CDR3: CASSPMSPLSNQPQHF; DNA: TGTGCCAGCAGTCCTATGTCGCCGCTTAGCAATCAGCCCCAGCATTTT; V: TRBV27; D: -; size: -; J: TRBJ1-5
CDR3: CASSKSSGVSYEQYF; DNA: TGTGCCAGTAGTAAGTCTAGCGGGGTCTCCTACGAGCAGTACTTC; V: TRBV19; D: TRBD2; size: -; J: TRBJ2-7
CDR3: CASGGNEQFF; DNA: TGTGCCAGCGGGGGGAATGAGCAGTTCTTC; V: TRBV9; D: -; size: -; J: TRBJ2-1
CDR3: CASSQDTYNEQFF; DNA: TGCGCCAGCAGCCAAGACACCTACAATGAGCAGTTCTTC; V: TRBV4-1; D: -; size: -; J: TRBJ2-1
CDR3: CASSHLGISEDTQYF; DNA: TGCGCCAGCAGCCATTTAGGAATCTCTGAAGATACGCAGTATTTT; V: TRBV4-1; D: -; size: -; J: TRBJ2-3
CDR3: CASSSRGEGNTIYF; DNA: TGTGCCAGCAGTTCGCGGGGTGAGGGAAACACCATATATTTT; V: TRBV27; D: -; size: -; J: TRBJ1-3
CDR3: CSVVVRDAGANVLTF; DNA: TGCAGCGTTGTGGTCAGGGACGCTGGGGCCAACGTCCTGACTTTC; V: TRBV29-1; D: -; size: -; J: TRBJ2-6
CDR3: CSVEDPSGGRTYEQYF; DNA: TGCAGCGTTGAAGATCCTAGCGGGGGGCGCACCTACGAGCAGTACTTC; V: TRBV29-1; D: TRBD2; size: -; J: TRBJ2-7
CDR3: CASSYSEGGQETQYF; DNA: TGTGCCAGCAGTTACTCGGAGGGGGGTCAAGAGACCCAGTACTTC; V: TRBV6-5; D: -; size: -; J: TRBJ2-5
CDR3: CAWSGPRTSGGSGVDNEQFF; DNA: TGTGCCTGGAGTGGTCCCCGGACTAGCGGGGGGAGCGGGGTAGACAATGAGCAGTTCTTC; V: TRBV30; D: TRBD2; size: -; J: TRBJ2-1
CDR3: CSVEFYGSPGDTQYF; DNA: TGCAGCGTTGAATTTTACGGGAGTCCGGGAGATACGCAGTATTTT; V: TRBV29-1; D: -; size: -; J: TRBJ2-3
CDR3: CASRKLAGESGTETQYF; DNA: TGTGCCAGCAGAAAGCTAGCGGGAGAGTCTGGAACAGAGACCCAGTACTTC; V: TRBV27; D: TRBD2; size: -; J: TRBJ2-5
CDR3: CASRRGPEAFF; DNA: TGTGCCAGTCGCAGGGGGCCTGAAGCTTTCTTT; V: TRBV19; D: TRBD1; size: -; J: TRBJ1-1
CDR3: CASSIRQTGNTGELFF; DNA: TGCGCCAGCAGCATCCGACAGACCGGGAACACCGGGGAGCTGTTTTTT; V: TRBV5-1; D: -; size: few; J: TRBJ2-2
CDR3: CASSLGGDTYEQYF; DNA: TGTGCCAGCAGCTTAGGCGGGGACACCTACGAGCAGTACTTC; V: TRBV7-9; D: -; size: -; J: TRBJ2-7
CDR3: CASSLAMGTGGAYAQFF; DNA: TGCGCCAGCAGCTTGGCCATGGGGACAGGGGGCGCCTATGCGCAGTTCTTC; V: TRBV5-4; D: TRBD1; size: -; J: TRBJ2-1
CDR3: CSVPRLAKAPDEQFF; DNA: TGCAGCGTCCCACGACTAGCTAAAGCCCCGGATGAGCAGTTCTTC; V: TRBV29-1; D: TRBD2; size: -; J: TRBJ2-1
CDR3: CAWDTSEGTGELFF; DNA: TGTGCCTGGGATACGTCAGAAGGAACCGGGGAGCTGTTTTTT; V: TRBV30; D: -; size: once; J: TRBJ2-2
CDR3: CASSSYGQDSYEQYF; DNA: TGTGCCAGCAGCTCATACGGACAGGACTCCTACGAGCAGTACTTC; V: TRBV28; D: TRBD1; size: -; J: TRBJ2-7
CDR3: CASSAQGQETQYF; DNA: TGTGCCAGCAGTGCACAGGGGCAAGAGACCCAGTACTTC; V: TRBV25-1; D: TRBD1; size: -; J: TRBJ2-5
CDR3: CASSVNLLSDYTF; DNA: TGCGCCAGCAGCGTGAACCTTCTGTCTGACTACACCTTC; V: TRBV5-1; D: -; size: -; J: TRBJ1-2
CDR3: CASRRDRALWGCYEQYF; DNA: TGCGCCAGCCGCCGGGACAGGGCCCTTTGGGGTTGCTACGAGCAGTACTTC; V: TRBV5-1; D: TRBD1; size: -; J: TRBJ2-7
CDR3: CASAQGGPYEQYF; DNA: TGTGCCAGTGCACAGGGGGGACCGTACGAGCAGTACTTC; V: TRBV21-1; D: -; size: -; J: TRBJ2-7
CDR3: CASIYGNTIYF; DNA: TGTGCCAGCATTTATGGAAACACCATATATTTT; V: TRBV2; D: -; size: few; J: TRBJ1-3
CDR3: CSVEDSPGGAFF; DNA: TGCAGCGTTGAAGACAGTCCCGGAGGAGCTTTCTTT; V: TRBV29-1; D: -; size: -; J: TRBJ1-1
CDR3: CASSVGVDYGYTF; DNA: TGTGCCAGCAGTGTCGGGGTGGACTATGGCTACACCTTC; V: TRBV2; D: -; size: -; J: TRBJ1-2
CDR3: CASSLVDEQYF; DNA: TGTGCCAGCAGCTTAGTGGACGAGCAGTACTTC; V: TRBV7-8; D: -; size: once; J: TRBJ2-7
CDR3: CSVVLAEGPSTGELFF; DNA: TGCAGCGTTGTACTAGCGGAGGGGCCGAGCACCGGGGAGCTGTTTTTT; V: TRBV29-1; D: TRBD2; size: few; J: TRBJ2-2
CDR3: CASSPTSGLSYNEQFF; DNA: TGTGCCAGCAGCCCGACTAGCGGCCTCTCCTACAATGAGCAGTTCTTC; V: TRBV7-9; D: TRBD2; size: -; J: TRBJ2-1
CDR3: CASSVKTYEQYF; DNA: TGTGCCAGCAGTGTGAAGACCTACGAGCAGTACTTC; V: TRBV25-1; D: -; size: -; J: TRBJ2-7
CDR3: CASSAPSGGVLTGELFF; DNA: TGTGCCAGCAGTGCCCCTAGCGGGGGGGTCCTCACCGGGGAGCTGTTTTTT; V: TRBV2; D: TRBD2; size: once; J: TRBJ2-2
CDR3: CAWSFNQETQYF; DNA: TGTGCCTGGAGTTTCAACCAAGAGACCCAGTACTTC; V: TRBV30; D: -; size: many; J: TRBJ2-5
CDR3: CSVEGLAVNEQFF; DNA: TGCAGCGTTGAAGGACTAGCGGTCAATGAGCAGTTCTTC; V: TRBV29-1; D: TRBD2; size: -; J: TRBJ2-1
CDR3: CASSHPASGTGYQETQYF; DNA: TGTGCCAGCAGCCACCCGGCTAGCGGGACCGGGTACCAAGAGACCCAGTACTTC; V: TRBV5-6; D: TRBD2; size: -; J: TRBJ2-5
CDR3: CASSPGLDQPQHF; DNA: TGTGCCAGCAGCCCTGGACTCGATCAGCCCCAGCATTTT; V: TRBV7-9; D: -; size: once; J: TRBJ1-5
CDR3: CSKTIAGGSSTDTQYF; DNA: TGCAGCAAAACAATAGCGGGGGGGAGTAGCACAGATACGCAGTATTTT; V: TRBV29-1; D: TRBD2; size: -; J: TRBJ2-3
CDR3: CAWSVGTTYEQYF; DNA: TGTGCCTGGAGTGTAGGGACTACCTACGAGCAGTACTTC; V: TRBV30; D: TRBD2; size: few; J: TRBJ2-7
CDR3: CASTVDRGDGNTIYF; DNA: TGTGCCAGCACTGTCGACAGGGGAGATGGAAACACCATATATTTT; V: TRBV27; D: TRBD1; size: -; J: TRBJ1-3
CDR3: CASSAGAEAFF; DNA: TGTGCCAGCAGCGCCGGGGCTGAAGCTTTCTTT; V: TRBV9; D: -; size: -; J: TRBJ1-1
CDR3: CASREQINQPQHF; DNA: TGTGCCAGCCGGGAGCAGATCAATCAGCCCCAGCATTTT; V: TRBV27; D: -; size: -; J: TRBJ1-5
CDR3: CASSLGSPNEQFF; DNA: TGTGCCAGCAGCTTAGGGAGCCCTAATGAGCAGTTCTTC; V: TRBV7-9; D: -; size: -; J: TRBJ2-1
CDR3: CAWSRTGMDEQYF; DNA: TGTGCCTGGAGCCGGACAGGTATGGACGAGCAGTACTTC; V: TRBV30; D: TRBD1; size: -; J: TRBJ2-7
CDR3: CASSYSASGPYEQYF; DNA: TGTGCCAGCAGTTACTCGGCTAGCGGTCCCTACGAGCAGTACTTC; V: TRBV6-5; D: TRBD2; size: -; J: TRBJ2-7
CDR3: CASSLGTIMNTEAFF; DNA: TGTGCCAGCAGTCTGGGAACAATAATGAACACTGAAGCTTTCTTT; V: TRBV6-5; D: -; size: -; J: TRBJ1-1
CDR3: CASSYNRKTQYF; DNA: TGTGCCAGCAGTTACAACCGAAAGACCCAGTACTTC; V: TRBV6-5; D: -; size: -; J: TRBJ2-5
CDR3: CARDSHAGANVLTF; DNA: TGTGCCCGGGACTCCCACGCAGGGGCCAACGTCCTGACTTTC; V: TRBV2; D: -; size: -; J: TRBJ2-6
CDR3: CASSVGQGHDEQYF; DNA: TGTGCCAGCAGCGTAGGTCAGGGTCACGACGAGCAGTACTTC; V: TRBV9; D: -; size: -; J: TRBJ2-7
CDR3: CASSLRGETYEQYF; DNA: TGCGCCAGCAGCTTGAGGGGAGAGACCTACGAGCAGTACTTC; V: TRBV5-1; D: -; size: -; J: TRBJ2-7
CDR3: CAWSVGDSYEQYF; DNA: TGTGCCTGGAGTGTGGGAGACTCCTACGAGCAGTACTTC; V: TRBV30; D: -; size: -; J: TRBJ2-7
CDR3: CASSYYGSYEQYF; DNA: TGTGCCAGCAGTTACTACGGGTCCTACGAGCAGTACTTC; V: TRBV6-6; D: -; size: -; J: TRBJ2-7
CDR3: CAWMFWDSGENYEQYF; DNA: TGTGCCTGGATGTTTTGGGATAGCGGGGAGAACTACGAGCAGTACTTC; V: TRBV30; D: TRBD2; size: -; J: TRBJ2-7
CDR3: CASSSSPGYEQYF; DNA: TGTGCCAGCAGCAGCTCCCCAGGCTACGAGCAGTACTTC; V: TRBV7-2; D: -; size: -; J: TRBJ2-7
CDR3: CASSYASSTDTQYF; DNA: TGTGCCAGCAGTTACGCGAGTAGCACAGATACGCAGTATTTT; V: TRBV6-6; D: -; size: -; J: TRBJ2-3
CDR3: CSARDYTEAFF; DNA: TGCAGCGCCAGGGATTACACTGAAGCTTTCTTT; V: TRBV20-1; D: -; size: -; J: TRBJ1-1